The clone carrying this T cell receptor (beta chain) was seen at least ten times. Its antigen is undetermined. This entry is derived from a study of T cell repertoires in cytomegalovirus infection. Study-level background: Shared public TCR beta signatures pointed to both CMV infection and a matching HLA type.

Findings and caveats of the study: Pooled public TCR beta family frequency picked out CMV carriers with the relevant HLA. There were HLA-C-restricted CMV-specific TCR beta clonotypes dominating the ex vivo response.

CDR1 is SGHVS, CDR2 FQNEAQ, per germline. The CDR3 covers 13 residues. Trimming removed 0 bases from V and 2 bases from J, with 3 bases in between. MiXCR was run by TCRdb on the reads, yielding one entry per CDR3 protein. The sample records 630,000 or so distinct CDR3 sequences, 24% being singletons. The chain carries TRBV7-8 and TRBJ2-3, with D unresolved. Material for sequencing was CD8+ T cells from PBMCs. This clonotype was sampled from a human donor in good health (CMV status not recorded). Some clones in this sample may be carry-over from other donors' samples. The DNA for the CDR3 is TGTGCCAGCAGCTTAGCTAACACAGATACGCAGTATTTT. It yields the protein CASSLANTDTQYF. Looking up the rest from reference TRBV7-8 and TRBJ2-3 gives the full variable domain: GAGVSQSPRYKVAKRGQDVALRCDPISGHVSLFWYQQALGQGPEFLTYFQNEAQLDKSGLPSDRFFAERPEGSVSTLKIQRTQQEDSAVYLCASSLANTDTQYFGPGTRLTVL.